One sample yielded the 17 T cell receptor beta chains listed below, sequenced in a study of beta chain features in type 1 diabetes. Study-level findings and limits: Moderate yet significant TCRB CDR3 shortening was seen in Type 1 diabetes patients in all four CD4+ subsets.

All of the isolated RNA was reverse transcribed, so expressed TCRB transcripts were sequenced. Data came from immunoSEQ multiplex PCR; TCRdb stores just in-frame clones and leaves some out. The sample carries around 250,000 clones, around 13% recorded once. These receptors are not linked to any known antigen. The sequencing sample was made of naive CD4+ T cells from blood. These receptors were taken from a man aged 30 to 39 with type 1 diabetes.

This clone has more than one count but fewer than ten. This sequence joins TRBV5-1 and TRBJ2-2, with D uncertain. V dropped 5 bases and J dropped 0 bases, with 5 bases sitting between them. CDR1 SGHRS and CDR2 YFSETQ come from the germline V gene. The CDR3 sequence is 13 residues long. CDR3 protein: CASRTANTGELFF. DNA of the CDR3: TGCGCCAGCAGGACTGCGAACACCGGGGAGCTGTTTTTT.

There are a few counts of this clone. The chain uses TRBV7-6 and TRBJ2-3, with D maybe TRBD2 (5 bases). Germline CDR1 SGHVS, CDR2 FNYEAQ. The CDR3 runs 14 residues. V lost 6 bases, J lost 2 bases, and 12 bases lay in between. CDR3 sequence reads: CASSRGLNTDTQYF. In DNA, the CDR3 is TGTGCCAGCAGTCGAGGGCTTAACACAGATACGCAGTATTTT.

This rearrangement joins TRBV7-9 to TRBJ2-5; D may be TRBD1 (7 bases). This CDR3 has 16 residues. CDR1 and CDR2 from the germline V gene are SEHNR and FQNEAQ (reference sequence). V lost 5 bases, J lost 1 base, and 17 bases lay in between. The CDR3 DNA follows: TGTGCCAGCAGCGCACACCAGGGGGGAGGCCAAGAGACCCAGTACTTC. Its protein is CASSAHQGGGQETQYF.

V usage is TRBV25-1 and J usage is TRBJ2-3; TRBD2 agrees at 9 bases. The V segment lost 2 bases and the J segment 2 bases; nucleotides outside the gene matches: 2. Per germline, CDR1 MGHDK and CDR2 SYGVNS. This CDR3 spans 15 amino acids. CDR3 DNA: TGTGCCAGCAGTGAACTAGCGGGGAACACAGATACGCAGTATTTT. This encodes CASSELAGNTDTQYF.

The genes are TRBV4-2 and TRBJ2-7; TRBD1 aligns across 9 bases. Germline CDR1 LGHNA, CDR2 YNFKEQ. V shed 4 bases, J shed 4 bases, and the junction held 2 bases outside the gene matches. The CDR3 spans 13 residues. The CDR3 DNA is TGTGCCAGCAGCCGAGGGACAGGGTACGAGCAGTACTTC. It translates to CASSRGTGYEQYF.

This clone was counted between two and nine times. The V call is TRBV4-2, the J call TRBJ2-3; 13 bases align to TRBD2. Germline CDR1 LGHNA, CDR2 YNFKEQ. This CDR3 is built from 15 residues. V shed 1 base, J shed 14 bases, and the junction held 9 bases outside the gene matches. CDR3 protein: CASSQGVATSGGRYF. The CDR3 DNA is TGTGCCAGCAGCCAAGGGGTAGCGACTAGCGGGGGGCGGTATTTT.

The rearrangement links TRBV7-2 to TRBJ2-3; TRBD2 agrees at 9 bases. Germline-derived CDR1 and CDR2 are SGHTA and FQGNSA. V shed 1 base and J 1 base; nucleotides not matched to a gene: 6. CDR3 length equals 17 residues. The DNA for the CDR3 is TGTGCCAGCAGCTTAGATGGAGCGGGAGGACGCACAGATACGCAGTATTTT. Amino acids: CASSLDGAGGRTDTQYF.

The rearrangement links TRBV2 to TRBJ2-1, with TRBD2 matching 10 bases. Per the germline V gene, CDR1 is SNHLY and CDR2 is FYNNEI. This CDR3 contains 15 residues. V shed 5 bases, J shed 3 bases, and the junction held 4 bases outside the gene matches. For the CDR3, the DNA is TGTGCCAGCAGTCCCCTAGCGGGGGACTACAATGAGCAGTTCTTC. Its protein is CASSPLAGDYNEQFF.

V gene TRBV9 combines with J gene TRBJ2-5; 15 nucleotides align to TRBD2. The V and J ends lost 4 bases and 4 bases, in that order; junction bases with no gene match: 5. Germline loops: CDR1 SGDLS, CDR2 YYNGEE. CDR3 length equals 16 residues. The CDR3, as DNA: TGTGCCAGCAGCAGGGGACTAGCGGGAGGAGGAGAGACCCAGTACTTC. This encodes CASSRGLAGGGETQYF.

This clone has only a few counts. The chain is built from TRBV6-1 and TRBJ2-6; D might be TRBD1 (6 bases). The germline V gene has CDR1 MNHNS and CDR2 SASEGT. The length of the CDR3 is 16 residues. V lost 3 bases to trimming and J lost 3 bases, with 12 bases between them. The DNA for the CDR3 is TGTGCCAGCAGTGAGGGGACAAAGGTTGGGGCCAACGTCCTGACTTTC. Its protein is CASSEGTKVGANVLTF.

V and J are TRBV5-6 and TRBJ1-1, with TRBD1 matching over 8 bases. This CDR3 region has 14 residues. V shed 4 bases, J shed 7 bases, and the junction held 9 bases outside the gene matches. Germline loops: CDR1 SGHDT, CDR2 YYEEEE. CDR3 in DNA: TGTGCCAGCAGCCCTGAGCCAGGGGGCGATGAAGCTTTCTTT. Protein: CASSPEPGGDEAFF.

This clone has a handful of counts. The chain recombines TRBV5-1 with TRBJ2-7; D gene uncertain. Germline assignment: CDR1 SGHRS and CDR2 YFSETQ. V was cut by 2 bases and J by 2 bases, with 14 bases left in between. The CDR3 is 15 amino acids. The CDR3 loop is CASSLYDGLAYEQYF. DNA of the CDR3: TGCGCCAGCAGCTTATATGACGGTCTAGCCTACGAGCAGTACTTC.

The chain employs TRBV11-2 and TRBJ2-5; 8 bases fit TRBD2. This CDR3 is built from 15 residues. In germline, CDR1 is SGHAT, CDR2 FQNNGV. V shed 1 base and J 4 bases; nucleotides not matched to a gene: 5. Here the CDR3 DNA reads TGTGCCAGCAGCTTAGTCCGGGGGGGGAGAGAGACCCAGTACTTC. This sequence encodes CASSLVRGGRETQYF.

This clone was recorded a few times. The V and J genes are TRBV11-2 and TRBJ2-1; 9 bases are a match to TRBD1. Germline CDR1 reads SGHAT; CDR2 reads FQNNGV. This CDR3 is 17 amino acids long. V gave up 2 bases and J gave up 9 bases; unmatched junction bases: 14. CDR3 region: CASSLLGTGTIAGEQFF. The CDR3 DNA sequence: TGTGCCAGCAGCTTACTAGGGACAGGGACGATCGCTGGTGAGCAGTTCTTC.

This clone was recorded a few times. The genes are TRBV7-9 and TRBJ2-1; 7 nucleotides match TRBD2. The CDR3 totals 16 residues. The V segment lost 1 base and the J segment 7 bases; nucleotides outside the gene matches: 10. Germline loops: CDR1 SEHNR, CDR2 FQNEAQ (reference sequence). The CDR3: CASSLGGRTSRNEQFF. As DNA, the CDR3 is TGTGCCAGCAGCTTAGGGGGTCGGACTAGTCGAAATGAGCAGTTCTTC.

The gene calls are TRBV30 and TRBJ1-1; D unresolved. CDR1 is GTSNPN and CDR2 is SVGIG in the germline V gene (reference sequence). The CDR3 runs 13 residues. V dropped 4 bases and J dropped 11 bases, with 20 bases sitting between them. The CDR3 loop is CAWIPGVTLQAFF. The CDR3 nucleotides are TGTGCCTGGATCCCCGGAGTCACCCTTCAGGCTTTCTTT.

The chain joins TRBV19 to TRBJ1-5; 10 bases align to TRBD1. The germline V gene has CDR1 LNHDA and CDR2 SQIVND (reference sequence). CDR3 length equals 13 residues. V was clipped by 5 bases and J by 7 bases; unmatched bases: 2. The DNA for the CDR3 is TGTGCCAGTAGTGGGACAGGGGAACAGCCCCAGCATTTT. It is translated as CASSGTGEQPQHF. Filled out from reference TRBV19 and TRBJ1-5, the complete variable domain reads DGGITQSPKYLFRKEGQNVTLSCEQNLNHDAMYWYRQDPGQGLRLIYYSQIVNDFQKGDIAEGYSVSREKKESFPLTVTSAQKNPTAFYLCASSGTGEQPQHFGDGTRLSIL.